The rows below give T cell receptor beta chains drawn from one sample of a study of blood T cell repertoires in COVID-19. Sequencing was performed with immunoSEQ multiplex PCR; in TCRdb, only in-frame clones are kept and a portion is missing. The repertoire holds 300,000 to 400,000 clones, roughly 90% seen once, with around 0.97% in the top ten. Sequencing was carried out using PBMCs or T cells enriched from blood (not recorded which). These receptors were collected from a woman aged 30 to 39 with acute COVID-19. Each CDR3 is given with its conserved first and last residue. D genes are given only for firm matches. Clone size is not always given. Where it is, it says once, few, many or a class for expanded clones.

size	D	J	V	length	CDR3	DNA
.	TRBD2	TRBJ2-2	TRBV7-3	14	CASSFTSGTGELFF	TGTGCCAGCAGCTTTACTAGCGGGACCGGGGAGCTGTTTTTT
.	.	TRBJ2-3	TRBV28	23	CASYGRTGPSSALWGARTDTQYF	TGTGCCAGTTACGGGAGGACAGGGCCCTCCTCAGCGTTATGGGGGGCGAGGACAGATACGCAGTATTTT
once	.	TRBJ2-2	TRBV10-3	12	CAISAGAGELFF	TGTGCCATCAGTGCCGGGGCCGGGGAGCTGTTTTTT
.	TRBD1	TRBJ1-5	TRBV24-1	17	CATSGGTGGISNQPQHF	TGTGCCACCAGTGGGGGGACAGGGGGGATTAGCAATCAGCCCCAGCATTTT
.	TRBD1	TRBJ2-2	TRBV12-5	17	CASGLVVGQGTNGELFF	TGTGCTAGTGGTTTGGTAGTCGGACAGGGGACGAACGGGGAGCTGTTTTTT
.	.	TRBJ2-1	TRBV7-9	15	CASSLPGGGLNEQFF	TGTGCCAGCAGCTTACCCGGAGGAGGGTTGAATGAGCAGTTCTTC
.	TRBD2	TRBJ2-7	TRBV27	14	CASRGTSKVYEQYF	TGTGCCAGCAGGGGGACTAGTAAGGTGTACGAGCAGTACTTC
once	.	TRBJ1-5	TRBV19	13	CASSIGGDQPQHF	TGTGCCAGTAGTATTGGGGGGGATCAGCCCCAGCATTTT
.	TRBD1	TRBJ1-2	TRBV7-2	13	CASTKTGGYGYTF	TGTGCCAGCACAAAGACAGGGGGCTATGGCTACACCTTC
.	TRBD1	TRBJ2-1	TRBV6-5	13	CASRPGDRNEQFF	TGTGCCAGCAGACCAGGGGACAGGAATGAGCAGTTCTTC
few	.	TRBJ2-7	TRBV7-9	13	CASQDRVSYEQYF	TGTGCCAGTCAAGACAGAGTCTCCTACGAGCAGTACTTC
.	TRBD2	TRBJ2-7	TRBV6-6	13	CASSFSGGGKQYF	TGTGCCAGCAGTTTTAGCGGGGGCGGCAAGCAGTACTTC
.	TRBD1	TRBJ1-1	TRBV6-5	13	CASSRDSYTEAFF	TGTGCCAGCAGCCGGGACAGCTACACTGAAGCTTTCTTT
.	.	TRBJ1-1	TRBV21-1	17	CASSTPAAGTMNTEAFF	TGTGCCAGCAGCACACCGGCAGCGGGAACGATGAACACTGAAGCTTTCTTT
.	TRBD1	TRBJ1-1	TRBV11-1	16	CASSASTGLKGTEAFF	TGTGCCAGCAGCGCCTCGACAGGGCTGAAGGGCACTGAAGCTTTCTTT
.	TRBD1	TRBJ1-2	TRBV6-4	15	CASTPKGGADEGYTF	TGTGCCAGCACACCCAAAGGGGGCGCAGACGAGGGCTACACCTTC
.	TRBD1	TRBJ2-7	TRBV9	17	CASSPRRGTETQVEQYF	TGTGCCAGCAGCCCCCGCCGAGGGACAGAGACCCAGGTGGAGCAGTACTTC
.	TRBD1	TRBJ1-1	TRBV5-8	13	CASSRDRVRGAFF	TGTGCCAGCAGCCGAGACAGGGTGCGTGGAGCTTTCTTT
.	.	TRBJ2-7	TRBV5-1	15	CASSPGAGTSYEQYF	TGCGCCAGCAGCCCCGGTGCGGGTACATCCTACGAGCAGTACTTC
once	.	TRBJ2-7	TRBV28	15	CASSSRTGSSYEQYF	TGTGCCAGCAGTTCGAGAACAGGAAGCTCCTACGAGCAGTACTTC
few	TRBD1	TRBJ1-6	TRBV30	14	CAWTGGTVNSPLHF	TGTGCCTGGACCGGCGGGACAGTTAATTCACCCCTCCACTTT
.	TRBD1	TRBJ1-2	TRBV19	14	CASIPGQGGYGYTF	TGTGCCAGTATTCCAGGACAGGGCGGCTATGGCTACACCTTC
.	.	TRBJ2-7	TRBV7-8	14	CASSLGAVNYEQYF	TGTGCCAGCAGCCTTGGGGCGGTGAACTACGAGCAGTACTTC
.	.	TRBJ2-3	TRBV13	13	CASSLGGADTQYF	TGTGCCAGCAGCTTAGGAGGGGCAGATACGCAGTATTTT
.	.	TRBJ1-2	TRBV11-2	15	CASSSTPTANYGYTF	TGTGCCAGCAGCTCGACCCCGACAGCTAACTATGGCTACACCTTC
.	TRBD1	TRBJ2-7	TRBV11-3	15	CASSLGQGATDEQYF	TGTGCCAGCAGCCTGGGACAGGGGGCTACCGACGAGCAGTACTTC
few	.	TRBJ1-4	TRBV4-3	16	CASSQDPRSANEKLFF	TGCGCCAGCAGCCAAGACCCCCGGTCGGCTAATGAAAAACTGTTTTTT
.	TRBD1	TRBJ1-1	TRBV28	15	CASSLSTGMVTEAFF	TGTGCCAGCAGTTTATCGACAGGGATGGTCACTGAAGCTTTCTTT
.	TRBD1	TRBJ1-4	TRBV11-2	16	CASSLALQGAGEKLFF	TGTGCCAGCAGCTTAGCCCTACAGGGGGCTGGTGAAAAACTGTTTTTT
once	.	TRBJ2-7	TRBV9	16	CASSRSDRGGDYEQYF	TGTGCCAGCAGCCGAAGTGACAGGGGAGGGGACTACGAGCAGTACTTC
.	TRBD2	TRBJ2-3	TRBV7-9	16	CASSPNSGGAADTQYF	TGTGCCAGCAGCCCTAATAGCGGGGGGGCCGCAGATACGCAGTATTTT
once	TRBD1	TRBJ1-6	TRBV6-5	11	CATGQGFPLHF	TGTGCGACCGGACAGGGTTTTCCCCTCCACTTT
.	.	TRBJ2-6	TRBV24-1	15	CATSDEPSGANVLTF	TGTGCCACCAGTGATGAGCCCTCTGGGGCCAACGTCCTGACTTTC
.	TRBD2	TRBJ2-7	TRBV29-1	14	CSVTKGTSEYEQYF	TGCAGCGTTACAAAAGGGACTAGCGAGTACGAGCAGTACTTC
.	.	TRBJ1-2	TRBV24-1	17	CATSDSRGVQADYGYTF	TGTGCCACCAGTGATTCCCGGGGGGTGCAGGCCGACTATGGCTACACCTTC
.	.	TRBJ2-6	TRBV5-4	16	CASSPGVSSGANVLTF	TGTGCCAGCAGCCCCGGGGTGAGCTCTGGGGCCAACGTCCTGACTTTC
.	TRBD1	TRBJ1-2	TRBV18	15	CASSSLGDSTYGYTF	TGTGCCAGCTCATCCCTAGGGGACAGCACCTATGGCTACACCTTC
.	.	TRBJ1-6	TRBV6-5	14	CASSPKSWSLTLHF	TGTGCCAGCAGTCCAAAATCGTGGTCTCTAACCCTCCACTTT
.	.	TRBJ2-5	TRBV19	14	CASSTRVHQETQYF	TGTGCCAGTAGTACCAGGGTTCACCAAGAGACCCAGTACTTC
.	.	TRBJ2-3	TRBV30	12	CAWSGGPDTQYF	TGTGCCTGGAGTGGAGGGCCAGATACGCAGTATTTT
.	.	TRBJ1-3	TRBV14	16	CASSQGSSLVRNTIYF	TGTGCCAGCAGCCAAGGGTCGTCACTAGTTCGAAACACCATATATTTT
.	.	TRBJ1-4	TRBV4-2	16	CASSPGRSLEGEKLFF	TGTGCCAGCAGCCCCGGACGCAGCCTGGAGGGGGAAAAACTGTTTTTT
.	TRBD1	TRBJ2-1	TRBV7-9	16	CASSHIPGQGFGEQFF	TGTGCCAGCAGCCATATTCCGGGACAGGGCTTCGGTGAGCAGTTCTTC
.	TRBD1	TRBJ1-2	TRBV4-1	15	CASSQAQGAGYGYTF	TGCGCCAGCAGCCAAGCCCAGGGGGCGGGCTATGGCTACACCTTC